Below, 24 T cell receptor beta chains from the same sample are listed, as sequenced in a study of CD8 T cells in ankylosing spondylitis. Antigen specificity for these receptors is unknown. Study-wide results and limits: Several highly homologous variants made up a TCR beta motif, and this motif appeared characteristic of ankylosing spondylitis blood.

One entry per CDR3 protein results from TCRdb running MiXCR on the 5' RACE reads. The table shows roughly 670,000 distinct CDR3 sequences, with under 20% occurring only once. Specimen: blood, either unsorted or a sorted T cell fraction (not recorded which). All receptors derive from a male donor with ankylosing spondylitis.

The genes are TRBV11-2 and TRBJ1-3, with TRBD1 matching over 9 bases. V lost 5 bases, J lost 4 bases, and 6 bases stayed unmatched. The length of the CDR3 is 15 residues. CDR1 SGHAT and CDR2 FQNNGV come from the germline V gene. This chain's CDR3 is CASSEQGADGNTIYF. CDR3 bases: TGTGCCAGCAGCGAACAGGGGGCTGACGGAAACACCATATATTTT.

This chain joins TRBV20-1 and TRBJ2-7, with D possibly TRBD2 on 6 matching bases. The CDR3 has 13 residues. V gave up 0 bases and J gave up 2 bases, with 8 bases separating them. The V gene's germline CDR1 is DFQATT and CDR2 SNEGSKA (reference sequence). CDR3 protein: CSAREDYTYEQYF. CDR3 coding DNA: TGCAGTGCTAGAGAGGACTATACCTACGAGCAGTACTTC.

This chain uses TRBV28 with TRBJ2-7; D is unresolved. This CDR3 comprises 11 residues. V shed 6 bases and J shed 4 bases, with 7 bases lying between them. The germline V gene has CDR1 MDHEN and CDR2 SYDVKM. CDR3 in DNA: TGTGCCAGCAGCCGGAGATACGAGCAGTACTTC. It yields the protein CASSRRYEQYF.

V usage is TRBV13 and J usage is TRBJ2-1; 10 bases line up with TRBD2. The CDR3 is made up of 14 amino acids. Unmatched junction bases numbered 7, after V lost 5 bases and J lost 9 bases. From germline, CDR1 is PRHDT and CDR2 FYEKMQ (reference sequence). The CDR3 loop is CASSIGTSDGEQFF. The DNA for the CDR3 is TGTGCCAGCAGCATTGGGACTAGCGATGGTGAGCAGTTCTTC.

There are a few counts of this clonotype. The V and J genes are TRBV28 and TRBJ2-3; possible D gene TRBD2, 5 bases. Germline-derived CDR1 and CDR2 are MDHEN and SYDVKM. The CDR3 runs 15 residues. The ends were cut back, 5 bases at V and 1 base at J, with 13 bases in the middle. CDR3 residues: CASSPSIPRTDTQYF. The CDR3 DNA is TGTGCCAGCAGTCCTAGCATCCCCCGCACAGATACGCAGTATTTT. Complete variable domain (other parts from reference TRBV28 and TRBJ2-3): DVKVTQSSRYLVKRTGEKVFLECVQDMDHENMFWYRQDPGLGLRLIYFSYDVKMKEKGDIPEGYSVSREKKERFSLILESASTNQTSMYLCASSPSIPRTDTQYFGPGTRLTVL.

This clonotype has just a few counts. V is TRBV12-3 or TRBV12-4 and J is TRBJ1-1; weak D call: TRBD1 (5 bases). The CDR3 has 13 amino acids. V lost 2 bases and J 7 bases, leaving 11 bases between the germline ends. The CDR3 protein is CASSLNGGSEAFF. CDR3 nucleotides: TGTGCCAGCAGTTTAAATGGGGGGAGTGAAGCTTTCTTT.

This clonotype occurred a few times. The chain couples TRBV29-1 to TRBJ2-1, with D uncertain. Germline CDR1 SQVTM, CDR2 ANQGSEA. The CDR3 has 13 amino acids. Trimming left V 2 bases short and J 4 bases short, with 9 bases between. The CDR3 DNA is TGCAGCGTTGAACCGATGGATTACAATGAGCAGTTCTTC. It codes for CSVEPMDYNEQFF.

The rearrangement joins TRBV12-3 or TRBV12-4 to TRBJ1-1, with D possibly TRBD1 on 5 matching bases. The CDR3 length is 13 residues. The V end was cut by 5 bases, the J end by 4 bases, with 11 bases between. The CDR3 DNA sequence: TGTGCCAGCAGTCTAATGGGGGGCACTGAAGCTTTCTTT. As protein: CASSLMGGTEAFF.

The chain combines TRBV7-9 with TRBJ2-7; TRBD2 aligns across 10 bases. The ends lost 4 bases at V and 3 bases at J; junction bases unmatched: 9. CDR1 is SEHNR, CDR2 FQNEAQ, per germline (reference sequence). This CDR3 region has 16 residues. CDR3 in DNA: TGTGCCAGCAGCTCTCTAGAGCGGGAGGGCGGCTACGAGCAGTACTTC. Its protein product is CASSSLEREGGYEQYF.

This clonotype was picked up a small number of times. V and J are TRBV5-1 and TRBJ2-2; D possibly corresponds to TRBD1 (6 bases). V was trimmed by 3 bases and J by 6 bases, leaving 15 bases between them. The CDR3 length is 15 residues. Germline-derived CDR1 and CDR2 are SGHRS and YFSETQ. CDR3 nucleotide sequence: TGCGCCAGCAGCTACCGGACAGCCTTCCCCGGGGAGCTGTTTTTT. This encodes CASSYRTAFPGELFF.

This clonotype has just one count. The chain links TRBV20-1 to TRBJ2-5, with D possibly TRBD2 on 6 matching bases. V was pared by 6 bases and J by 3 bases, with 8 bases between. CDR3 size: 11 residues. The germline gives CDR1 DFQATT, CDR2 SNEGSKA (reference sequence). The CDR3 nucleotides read TGCAGTGCCGAGCGGGAAGAGACCCAGTACTTC. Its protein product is CSAEREETQYF.

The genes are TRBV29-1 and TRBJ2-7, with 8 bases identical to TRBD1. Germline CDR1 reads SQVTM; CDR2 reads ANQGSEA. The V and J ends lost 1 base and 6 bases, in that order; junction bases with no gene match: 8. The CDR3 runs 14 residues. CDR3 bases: TGCAGCGTTGAAGTGGCAGGGGGCAGTTTCGAGCAGTACTTC. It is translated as CSVEVAGGSFEQYF.

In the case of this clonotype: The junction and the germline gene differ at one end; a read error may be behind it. CDR3 DNA: TGCTGTGCTAGAGATCATCGGACTAGCGGGGGAAAAGAGACCCAGTACTTC. Encoded protein: CCARDHRTSGGKETQYF. The rearrangement joins TRBV20-1 to TRBJ2-5, with 13 bases matching TRBD2. CDR3 length: 17 amino acids. Looked up from germline, CDR1 is DFQATT and CDR2 is SNEGSKA (reference sequence).

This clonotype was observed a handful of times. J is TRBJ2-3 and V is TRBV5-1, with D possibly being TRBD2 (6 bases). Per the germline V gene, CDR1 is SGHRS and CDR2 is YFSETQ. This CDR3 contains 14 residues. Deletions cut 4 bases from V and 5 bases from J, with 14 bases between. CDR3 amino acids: CASSTRTGEDTQYF. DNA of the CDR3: TGCGCCAGCAGCACCAGGACGGGGGAAGATACGCAGTATTTT.

In nucleotides, the CDR3 is TGTGCCAGCAGGTCGAGTTATTCACCCCTCCACTTT. This codes for CASRSSYSPLHF. The chain is built from TRBV6-2 or TRBV6-3 and TRBJ1-6; D gene ambiguous. The V end lost 6 bases, the J end lost 8 bases, and 8 bases lay between the germline ends. The length of the CDR3 is 12 residues. Germline loops: CDR1 MNHEY, CDR2 SVGEGT.

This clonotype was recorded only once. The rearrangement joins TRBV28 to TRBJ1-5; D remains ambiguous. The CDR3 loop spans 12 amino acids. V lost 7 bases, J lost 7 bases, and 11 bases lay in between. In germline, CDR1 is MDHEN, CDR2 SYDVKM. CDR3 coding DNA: TGTGCCAGCAACCAGCGAAACCAGCCCCAGCATTTT. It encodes CASNQRNQPQHF.

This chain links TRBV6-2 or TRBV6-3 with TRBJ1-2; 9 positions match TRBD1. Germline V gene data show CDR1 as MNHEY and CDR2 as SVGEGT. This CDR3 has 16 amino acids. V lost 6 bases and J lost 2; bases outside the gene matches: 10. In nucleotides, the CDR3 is TGTGCCAGCAGCCCCACCCACGGACAGGGGAACTATGGCTACACCTTC. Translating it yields CASSPTHGQGNYGYTF.

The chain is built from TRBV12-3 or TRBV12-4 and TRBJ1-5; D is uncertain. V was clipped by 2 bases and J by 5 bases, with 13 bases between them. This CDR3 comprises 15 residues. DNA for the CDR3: TGTGCCAGCAGTTTAAGGTTCCACGCTGATCAGCCCCAGCATTTT. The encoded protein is CASSLRFHADQPQHF.

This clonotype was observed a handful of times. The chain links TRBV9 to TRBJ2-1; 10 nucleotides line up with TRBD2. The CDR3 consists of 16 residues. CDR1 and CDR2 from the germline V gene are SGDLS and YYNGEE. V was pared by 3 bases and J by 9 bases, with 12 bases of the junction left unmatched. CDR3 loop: CASSERVAGGYSEQFF. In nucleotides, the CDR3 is TGTGCCAGCAGCGAGAGGGTAGCGGGGGGATATTCTGAGCAGTTCTTC.

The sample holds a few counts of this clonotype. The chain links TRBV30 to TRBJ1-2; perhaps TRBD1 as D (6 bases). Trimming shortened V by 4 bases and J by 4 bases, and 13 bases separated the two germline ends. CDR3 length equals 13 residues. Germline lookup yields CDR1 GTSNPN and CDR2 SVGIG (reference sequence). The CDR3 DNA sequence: TGTGCCTGGAAACGGACAGTCGCCTATGGCTACACCTTC. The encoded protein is CAWKRTVAYGYTF.

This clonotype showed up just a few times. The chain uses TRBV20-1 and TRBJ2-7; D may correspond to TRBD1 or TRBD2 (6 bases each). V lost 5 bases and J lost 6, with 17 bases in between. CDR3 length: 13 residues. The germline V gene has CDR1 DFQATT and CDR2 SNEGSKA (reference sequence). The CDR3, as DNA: TGCAGTGCTCGGGCCCTCTCGGGGGCCGAGCAGTACTTC. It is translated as CSARALSGAEQYF.

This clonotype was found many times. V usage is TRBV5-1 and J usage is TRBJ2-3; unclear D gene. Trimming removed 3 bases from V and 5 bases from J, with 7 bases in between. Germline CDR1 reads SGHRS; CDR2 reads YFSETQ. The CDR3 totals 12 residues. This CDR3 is CASSYDGDTQYF. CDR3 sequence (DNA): TGCGCCAGCAGCTACGACGGAGATACGCAGTATTTT.

CDR3 sequence reads: CASSLEYGVNTEAFF. The CDR3 region has the DNA TGTGCCAGCAGCTTAGAGTATGGGGTGAACACTGAAGCTTTCTTT. The V call is TRBV11-2, the J call TRBJ1-1; D not certain. Per the germline V gene, CDR1 is SGHAT and CDR2 is FQNNGV. The CDR3 extends over 15 amino acids. Trimming took 0 bases from V and 0 from J, leaving 8 bases between them.

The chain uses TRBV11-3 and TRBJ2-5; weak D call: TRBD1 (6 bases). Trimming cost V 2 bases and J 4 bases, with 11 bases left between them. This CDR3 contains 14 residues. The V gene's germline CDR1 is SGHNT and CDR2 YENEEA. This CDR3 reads CASSLRQEAETQYF. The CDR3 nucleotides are TGTGCCAGCAGCTTAAGACAGGAGGCAGAGACCCAGTACTTC.